The 14 T cell receptor beta chains presented below share a single source sample, sequenced in a study of shared T cell receptors in the human thymus. Measured with immunoSEQ multiplex PCR; TCRdb has only the in-frame clones, and not every one. This sample carries 500,000 to 550,000 clones, 75% to 85% of them seen once, and the ten largest clones take more than 0.01%. This sample also belongs to another study, concerning human thymus T cells.

The sequencing sample was made of thymocytes. The receptors were gathered from a boy under three years old with a congenital heart defect.

The CDR3 loop reads CASRLVGLAGRGSYEQYF. CDR3 DNA: TGTGCAAGTCGCTTAGTAGGACTAGCAGGCCGCGGGTCCTACGAGCAGTACTTC. The chain is built from TRBV12-2 and TRBJ2-7; TRBD2 is the table's D call, not checked against the DNA. TRBV12-2 is assigned pseudogene status. The CDR3 is 18 amino acids.

Worth noting for this clone: This sample also contains other DNA sequences that code for the same CDR3. The chain has TRBV7-9 and TRBJ2-7, with 10 bases lining up with TRBD1. The germline V gene encodes CDR1 SEHNR and CDR2 FQNEAQ (reference sequence). Trimming removed 2 bases from V and 2 bases from J; junction bases left unmatched: 3. The CDR3 is 15 residues long. The CDR3 loop is CASSLPGQGTYEQYF. CDR3 in DNA: TGTGCCAGCAGCTTACCGGGACAGGGGACCTACGAGCAGTACTTC. The whole variable domain, filled in from reference TRBV7-9 and TRBJ2-7, reads DTGVSQNPRHKITKRGQNVTFRCDPISEHNRLYWYRQTLGQGPEFLTYFQNEAQLEKSRLLSDRFSAERPKGSFSTLEIQRTEQGDSAMYLCASSLPGQGTYEQYFGPGTRLTVT.

The chain joins TRBV5-4 to TRBJ1-2; the match to TRBD1 covers 9 bases. The V and J ends lost 2 bases and 5 bases, in that order; junction bases with no gene match: 7. This CDR3 has 15 amino acids. From germline, CDR1 is SGHNT and CDR2 YYREEE (reference sequence). The CDR3 loop is CASSFGDREGYGYTF. CDR3 nucleotides: TGTGCCAGCAGCTTCGGGGACAGGGAAGGTTATGGCTACACCTTC.

CDR3 loop: CASSCSLADSYEQYF. CDR3 DNA sequence: TGCGCCAGCAGCTGCAGTCTAGCGGACTCCTACGAGCAGTACTTC. This chain links TRBV5-1 with TRBJ2-7; TRBD2 agrees at 7 bases. Looked up from germline, CDR1 is SGHRS and CDR2 is YFSETQ. V was clipped by 3 bases and J by 0 bases; unmatched bases: 6. The CDR3 extends over 15 amino acids.

CDR3 sequence: CASSQVLAGVADTQYF. For the CDR3, the DNA is TGTGCCAGCAGCCAAGTGCTAGCGGGAGTCGCAGATACGCAGTATTTT. V usage is TRBV4-2 and J usage is TRBJ2-3; 10 bases map to TRBD2. V lost 1 base to trimming and J lost 4 bases; unmatched junction nucleotides: 5. The length of the CDR3 is 16 residues. The germline CDR1 and CDR2 sequences are LGHNA and YNFKEQ.

In this sample, this clone turned up a few times. J is TRBJ1-1 and V is TRBV19; D is perhaps TRBD1 (6 bases). Germline CDR1 and CDR2: LNHDA and SQIVND (reference sequence). CDR3 length: 12 amino acids. V was cut by 5 bases and J by 7 bases, with 11 bases left in between. DNA of the CDR3: TGTGCCAGTAGTTCAGACAGGAATGAAGCTTTCTTT. Residues: CASSSDRNEAFF.

The rearrangement links TRBV27 to TRBJ2-5, with 9 bases fitting TRBD2. Germline lookup yields CDR1 MNHEY and CDR2 SMNVEV (reference sequence). V shed 1 base and J 5 bases; nucleotides not matched to a gene: 2. CDR3 length: 14 amino acids. The CDR3 region is CASSLYAGGETQYF. The CDR3 nucleotides are TGTGCCAGCAGTTTATACGCGGGAGGGGAGACCCAGTACTTC.

The V gene is TRBV19, the J gene TRBJ2-7, with TRBD1 matching 7 bases. V was pared by 6 bases and J by 6 bases, with 5 bases of the junction left unmatched. Germline values: CDR1 LNHDA, CDR2 SQIVND (reference sequence). The CDR3 sequence is 12 residues long. The CDR3 protein is CASRGQSGEQYF. CDR3 bases: TGTGCCAGTAGGGGACAGAGCGGCGAGCAGTACTTC.

Only a few counts were recorded for this clone. V is TRBV29-1 and J is TRBJ2-3; no reliable D call. Trimming removed 4 bases at V and 3 bases at J, with 8 bases between. Looked up from germline, CDR1 is SQVTM and CDR2 is ANQGSEA. The CDR3 contains 12 residues. Here the CDR3 reads CSVARLTDTQYF. CDR3 bases: TGCAGCGTTGCTAGGTTGACAGATACGCAGTATTTT.

This chain connects TRBV4-1 to TRBJ2-3; D is uncertain. This CDR3 comprises 15 residues. The germline V gene encodes CDR1 MGHRA and CDR2 YSYEKL. Trimming took off 0 bases at V and 2 bases at J, with 9 bases between the two ends. In DNA, the CDR3 is TGCGCCAGCAGCCAAGATTCCCAGTTCACAGATACGCAGTATTTT. Amino acids: CASSQDSQFTDTQYF.

V usage is TRBV11-2 and J usage is TRBJ2-7; TRBD2 is a possible D gene (6 bases). Germline assignment: CDR1 SGHAT and CDR2 FQNNGV. V lost 5 bases to trimming and J lost 2 bases, with 13 bases between them. CDR3 size: 14 residues. Here the CDR3 reads CASSPRGLPYEQYF. DNA for the CDR3: TGTGCCAGCAGCCCTCGGGGACTGCCCTACGAGCAGTACTTC.

The chain uses TRBV10-2 and TRBJ2-2; the D gene is possibly TRBD1 (6 bases). Trimming shortened V by 4 bases and J by 4 bases, and 13 bases separated the two germline ends. Germline V gene data show CDR1 as WSHSY and CDR2 as SAAADI. This CDR3 has 15 residues. CDR3 coding DNA: TGCGCCAGCAGTGTAAGGACAGAGACCACCGGGGAGCTGTTTTTT. Its translation is CASSVRTETTGELFF.

J is TRBJ2-5 and V is TRBV4-2; TRBD2 matches 9 bases. Germline trimming cut 3 bases from V and 3 bases from J; bases unmatched to any gene: 8. Germline CDR1 and CDR2: LGHNA and YNFKEQ. This CDR3 region has 16 residues. The chain's CDR3 is CASSQRSGSEKETQYF. CDR3 nucleotide sequence: TGTGCCAGCAGCCAGCGTAGCGGGAGTGAAAAAGAGACCCAGTACTTC.

The chain recombines TRBV30 with TRBJ1-5; D is possibly TRBD1 (6 bases). This CDR3 is built from 16 residues. The germline V and J ends were trimmed by 5 bases and 3 bases, with 20 bases remaining between them. The germline CDR1 and CDR2 sequences are GTSNPN and SVGIG (reference sequence). CDR3 DNA sequence: TGTGCCTGGTCCTTAGGGGGAGGGCAGACCAATCAGCCCCAGCATTTT. This codes for CAWSLGGGQTNQPQHF. The full variable domain, completed using reference TRBV30 and TRBJ1-5, is SQTIHQWPATLVQPVGSPLSLECTVEGTSNPNLYWYRQAAGRGLQLLFYSVGIGQISSEVPQNLSASRPQDRQFILSSKKLLLSDSGFYLCAWSLGGGQTNQPQHFGDGTRLSIL.